This T cell receptor (beta chain) was retrieved from a study of blood T cell repertoires in COVID-19. Study context: The origin of the acute and convalescent COVID-19 samples was the United States, Italy and Spain.

Individuals drawn from around 24 US areas were roughly 18 to 89 years old. Germline values: CDR1 SEHNR, CDR2 FQNEAQ (reference sequence). The CDR3 totals 16 residues. Trimming at V came to 6 bases and at J to 4 bases, leaving 12 bases not matched to a gene. Sequencing was performed with immunoSEQ multiplex PCR; in TCRdb, only in-frame clones are kept and a portion is missing. This sample carries approximately 360,000 clones, over 75% of them seen once, and the ten largest clones take around 0.91%. The clonotype originates from a woman in her thirties with acute COVID-19. Sequenced: PBMCs or T cells enriched from blood (not recorded which). The chain joins TRBV7-9 to TRBJ2-7, with 10 bases that match TRBD1. The CDR3 DNA reads TGTGCCAGCAGACCACCCGACAGGGGGCCTGAGTACGAGCAGTACTTC. It codes for CASRPPDRGPEYEQYF.